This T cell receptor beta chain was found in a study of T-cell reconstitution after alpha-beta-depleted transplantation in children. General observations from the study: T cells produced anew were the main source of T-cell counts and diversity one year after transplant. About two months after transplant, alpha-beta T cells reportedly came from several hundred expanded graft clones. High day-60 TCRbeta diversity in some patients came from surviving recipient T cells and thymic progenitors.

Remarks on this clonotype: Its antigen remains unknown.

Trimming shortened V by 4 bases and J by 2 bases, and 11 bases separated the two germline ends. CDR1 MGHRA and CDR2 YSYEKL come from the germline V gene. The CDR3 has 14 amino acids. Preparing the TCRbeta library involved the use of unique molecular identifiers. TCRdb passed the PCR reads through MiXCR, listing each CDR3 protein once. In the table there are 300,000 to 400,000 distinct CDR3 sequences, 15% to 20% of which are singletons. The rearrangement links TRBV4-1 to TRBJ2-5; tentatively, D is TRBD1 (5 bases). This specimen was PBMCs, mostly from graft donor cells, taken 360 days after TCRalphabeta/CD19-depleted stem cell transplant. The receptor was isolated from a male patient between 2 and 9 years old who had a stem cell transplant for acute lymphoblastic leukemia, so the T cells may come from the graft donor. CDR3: CASSPRQLQETQYF. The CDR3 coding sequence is TGCGCCAGCAGCCCTCGACAGCTTCAAGAGACCCAGTACTTC.